This T cell receptor beta chain was recorded in a study of human T cells and chemical hapten exposure (dated by TCRdb to the early 2020s). Regarding the study in general: Libraries were combined into a pool for sequencing, and differences in TCR yield between samples came mainly from small differences in library volumes within the pool. The study tracked peripheral blood TCR repertoire changes in vivo during primary and secondary sensitization to the hapten diphenylcyclopropenone (DPC) in alopecia patients. From each blood RNA sample, both TCR alpha and TCR beta chains were sequenced. The paper's findings and limits, for the study overall: The number of TCRs above 1 in 1000 frequency did not change with DPC sensitization; there was no evidence of global repertoire structure alterations. After repeated subsampling, the strength of the expansion versus patch-test correlation and the threshold at which it became significant changed.

The V end loses 0 bases and the J end loses 2 bases, and a stretch of 8 bases separates them. Taken from the germline V gene, the CDR1 and CDR2 loops are MNHEY and SVGAGI. Its CDR3 holds 16 amino acids, cysteine through phenylalanine. Here the CDR3 DNA is all that survives: 48 bases in frame from base 1. This clonotype was detected ten times or more. Its antigen is unknown. Base quality data are lacking; no much larger clone is found one base away. The sample's time point, from its label and the paper: healthy volunteer bleed at 2 weeks. Total RNA was isolated from unfractionated whole blood collected in Tempus Blood RNA tubes. A few healthy volunteers acted as controls for TCR sequencing and had blood drawn at day 0, 2 weeks and 6 weeks. Library preparation was by RACE. Sequencing took place on a NextSeq 500. During library preparation, unique molecular identifiers were attached to individual cDNA molecules so that TCRs could be counted in a quantitative, reproducible way. As for the authors' bioinformatics: The median number of TCRs per sample was 95,638, ranging from about 23,224 to 750,000. The Decombinator software suite was used to annotate the V, J and CDR3 of the TCR reads. For the PS versus PT1 abundance plots, all samples were subsampled to the same number of TCRs (28,000). Expanded TCRs were defined as absent before sensitization and observed at least eight times at the 2-week time point. In TCRdb, the public reads were trimmed at Q25 with fastp and aligned with MiXCR, with productive beta chains retained. Identical CDR3 proteins give one entry, which carries the most common genes and DNA. What appears here as the V and J calls and clone size reflects TCRdb's work, not the paper's. The sample records about 50,000 distinct CDR3 sequences, about 4.5% of which are singletons. In total, the top ten clones hold about 1.6% of the sample.

The receptor chain draws on TRBV6-5 and TRBJ1-6; the D gene is possibly TRBD1, with 5 bases matching. Sequencing was carried out using whole blood. The sequence was collected from a female donor in good health. Some clones in this sample may be carry-over from other donors' samples. The nucleotide sequence reads as follows: TGTGCCAGCAGTTACTCTACGGGACCCTATAATTCACCCCTCCACTTT. It is translated as CASSYSTGPYNSPLHF.